This TCR beta chain was sequenced for a study of blood T cell repertoires in COVID-19. The J segment lost 7 bases and the V segment lost 5 bases, leaving 9 bases of the junction unmatched. The CDR3 covers 14 residues. Germline-derived CDR1 and CDR2 are MDHEN and SYDVKM. In its sample, this clone was seen a few times. This same CDR3 is encoded by further DNA sequences in the sample. Authors' data handling: How many nucleated cells were present was estimated from reference gene primer amplification. Sequenced by immunoSEQ multiplex PCR; TCRdb stores in-frame clones only, minus some. Clone size and the V and J calls come from that table; the DNA yielded D and trimming. The data hold about 73,000 clones, with about four fifths observed a single time.

The sample consisted of peripheral blood. The sequence was obtained from a human donor in a cohort sampled during active COVID-19. This chain joins TRBV28 and TRBJ2-7, with TRBD1 matching 9 bases. CDR3: CASSKDRGLGEQYF. The CDR3 DNA sequence: TGTGCCAGCAGTAAGGACAGGGGCCTAGGGGAGCAGTACTTC.